This entry lists 15 T cell receptor beta chains sequenced from one sample in a study of CD8+ T cells in alopecia areata. TCR sequencing used cDNA made by reverse transcription of extracted RNA. The table came from immunoSEQ multiplex PCR; TCRdb's copy has only in-frame clones and leaves some out. The repertoire holds about 160,000 clones, with more than 45% as singletons. Sequencing was done on a sample of CD4+ T cells sorted from blood. These receptors were collected from a human donor with alopecia areata.

This rearrangement joins TRBV29-1 to TRBJ2-1; 8 bases fit TRBD1. CDR1 is SQVTM, CDR2 ANQGSEA, per germline. The CDR3 runs 15 residues. V shed 0 bases, J shed 11 bases, and the junction held 12 bases outside the gene matches. CDR3 amino acids: CSVEDLGGQASKQFF. DNA for the CDR3: TGCAGCGTTGAAGATCTCGGGGGACAGGCATCGAAGCAGTTCTTC.

This clone was seen a few times. The genes are TRBV5-1 and TRBJ2-4, with a weak D call TRBD1 (5 bases). Trimming left V 4 bases short and J 8 bases short, with 16 bases between. The germline gives CDR1 SGHRS, CDR2 YFSETQ. The CDR3 spans 14 residues. DNA for the CDR3: TGCGCCAGCAGCGCCGGACAAGTTGAGGACATTCAGTACTTC. Protein sequence: CASSAGQVEDIQYF. Looking up the rest from reference TRBV5-1 and TRBJ2-4 gives the full variable domain: KAGVTQTPRYLIKTRGQQVTLSCSPISGHRSVSWYQQTPGQGLQFLFEYFSETQRNKGNFPGRFSGRQFSNSRSEMNVSTLELGDSALYLCASSAGQVEDIQYFGAGTRLSVL.

This chain connects TRBV30 to TRBJ2-3; no clear D gene. The CDR3 contains 13 residues. V lost 3 bases and J lost 2, with 9 bases in between. Germline CDR1 is GTSNPN and CDR2 is SVGIG (reference sequence). The CDR3 region has the DNA TGTGCCTGGAGGGCCCAGTCCACAGATACGCAGTATTTT. Protein product: CAWRAQSTDTQYF.

This clone has only one observation. The chain recombines TRBV5-1 with TRBJ2-7; D might be TRBD2 (6 bases). CDR3 length: 15 amino acids. Deletions cut 4 bases from V and 7 bases from J, with 21 bases between. Germline CDR1 and CDR2: SGHRS and YFSETQ. The CDR3 protein is CASSRDGTGAGEQYF. CDR3 bases: TGCGCCAGCAGCCGGGATGGGACTGGGGCTGGGGAGCAGTACTTC.

This clone came up a few times. Other DNA sequences in this specimen translate into the identical CDR3. The genes are TRBV5-1 and TRBJ2-3; no firm D call. Deletions cut 0 bases from V and 1 base from J, with 3 bases between. The CDR3 contains 13 residues. Germline V CDR1 and CDR2: SGHRS, YFSETQ. CDR3 bases: TGCGCCAGCAGCTTGGGGGGCACAGATACGCAGTATTTT. Translating it yields CASSLGGTDTQYF.

The gene calls are TRBV5-1 and TRBJ2-5; TRBD2 might be the D (6 bases). The germline gives CDR1 SGHRS, CDR2 YFSETQ. V was cut by 4 bases and J by 5 bases, with 12 bases left in between. The CDR3 covers 13 residues. The CDR3 here is CASSERVRETQYF. CDR3 nucleotides: TGCGCCAGCAGCGAGCGGGTCCGGGAGACCCAGTACTTC.

This chain connects TRBV29-1 to TRBJ1-2; TRBD1 is a possible D gene (6 bases). The CDR3 spans 15 residues. V dropped 6 bases and J dropped 0 bases, with 17 bases sitting between them. CDR1 SQVTM and CDR2 ANQGSEA come from the germline V gene. CDR3 loop: CSVLTRDRSNYGYTF. In nucleotides, the CDR3 is TGCAGCGTCCTTACTCGAGACAGGTCTAACTATGGCTACACCTTC.

This clone was observed a few times. The chain recombines TRBV5-1 with TRBJ2-1, with D possibly called TRBD1 or TRBD2 (5 bases each). Trimming removed 0 bases at V and 5 bases at J, with 6 bases between. Germline lookup yields CDR1 SGHRS and CDR2 YFSETQ. This CDR3 comprises 13 residues. CDR3 DNA sequence: TGCGCCAGCAGCTTGGGGGGACACAATGAGCAGTTCTTC. Protein: CASSLGGHNEQFF.

The V and J genes are TRBV7-8 and TRBJ1-1, with 7 positions matching TRBD1. This CDR3 has 15 amino acids. Germline V lookup: CDR1 SGHVS, CDR2 FQNEAQ. With V trimmed by 5 bases and J by 0 bases, 6 bases remained unmatched. CDR3 coding DNA: TGTGCCAGCAGCCCGGCGACAGGGATGAACACTGAAGCTTTCTTT. Translating it yields CASSPATGMNTEAFF. The full variable domain, with the rest looked up from reference TRBV7-8 and TRBJ1-1, is GAGVSQSPRYKVAKRGQDVALRCDPISGHVSLFWYQQALGQGPEFLTYFQNEAQLDKSGLPSDRFFAERPEGSVSTLKIQRTQQEDSAVYLCASSPATGMNTEAFFGQGTRLTVV.

This clone was picked up a small number of times. This rearrangement joins TRBV7-9 to TRBJ1-2, with unresolved D. Between the trimmed V and J ends, which lost 2 bases and 0 bases, there was a span of 10 bases. The CDR3 spans 15 residues. The V gene's germline CDR1 is SEHNR and CDR2 FQNEAQ (reference sequence). The CDR3 loop is CASSLSVSANYGYTF. CDR3 DNA: TGTGCCAGCAGCTTATCAGTTTCAGCTAACTATGGCTACACCTTC.

V is TRBV11-1 and J is TRBJ2-1; no definite D call. Germline assignment: CDR1 SGHAT and CDR2 FQDESV (reference sequence). The V end was cut by 5 bases, the J end by 4 bases, with 9 bases between. This CDR3 spans 13 amino acids. The CDR3 here is CASSPPGYNEQFF. The CDR3 DNA follows: TGTGCCAGCAGCCCGCCCGGATACAATGAGCAGTTCTTC.

This clone has only a few counts. The gene calls are TRBV7-3 and TRBJ2-2, with 7 bases matching TRBD2. The CDR3 extends over 15 amino acids. V was pared by 3 bases and J by 0 bases, with 1 base of the junction left unmatched. The germline V gene encodes CDR1 SGHTA and CDR2 FQGTGA. The CDR3 sequence: CASSFGLANTGELFF. In nucleotides, the CDR3 is TGTGCCAGCAGCTTCGGACTAGCGAACACCGGGGAGCTGTTTTTT.

The DNA for the CDR3 is TGTGCCAGCAGCGTAGGTCAGGGCTTGAACACTGAAGCTTTCTTT. Translation: CASSVGQGLNTEAFF. J is TRBJ1-1 and V is TRBV9; the D gene is possibly TRBD1 (5 bases). Germline CDR1 reads SGDLS; CDR2 reads YYNGEE. The V and J ends lost 0 bases and 0 bases respectively, with 9 bases between them. This CDR3 is 15 amino acids long.

The chain couples TRBV19 to TRBJ1-2; possible D gene TRBD1, 6 bases. Trimming took 9 bases from V and 4 from J, leaving 18 bases between them. Germline CDR1 is LNHDA and CDR2 is SQIVND (reference sequence). This CDR3 contains 14 residues. The CDR3 nucleotides are TGTGCCAGAAACCTCAGAACAGGGCCCTATGGCTACACCTTC. Translation gives CARNLRTGPYGYTF.

This clone has only a few counts. The chain joins TRBV29-1 to TRBJ2-1; 7 nucleotides align to TRBD1. The germline V gene has CDR1 SQVTM and CDR2 ANQGSEA. Losses at the gene ends were 6 bases for V and 7 bases for J; bases not matched to a gene: 12. This CDR3 region has 14 residues. The DNA for the CDR3 is TGCAGCGTATGGGACAGTCTTAGGGGGAATGAGCAGTTCTTC. This gives the protein CSVWDSLRGNEQFF.